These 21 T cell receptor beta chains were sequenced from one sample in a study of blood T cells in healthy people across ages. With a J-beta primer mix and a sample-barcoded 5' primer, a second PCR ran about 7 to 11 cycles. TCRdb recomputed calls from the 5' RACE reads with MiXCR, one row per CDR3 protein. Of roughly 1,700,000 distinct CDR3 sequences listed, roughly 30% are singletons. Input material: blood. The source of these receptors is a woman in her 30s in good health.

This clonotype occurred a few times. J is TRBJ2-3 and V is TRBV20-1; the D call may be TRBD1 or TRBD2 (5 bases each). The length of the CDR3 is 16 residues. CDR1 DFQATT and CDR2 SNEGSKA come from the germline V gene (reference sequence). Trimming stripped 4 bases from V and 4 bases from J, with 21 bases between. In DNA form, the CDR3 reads TGCAGTGCTAAAAACCCCGGGGCTAGAGACTCAGATACGCAGTATTTT. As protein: CSAKNPGARDSDTQYF.

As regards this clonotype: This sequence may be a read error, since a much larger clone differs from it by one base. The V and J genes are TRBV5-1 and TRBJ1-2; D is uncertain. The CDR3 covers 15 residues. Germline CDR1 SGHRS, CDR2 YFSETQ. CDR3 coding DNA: TGCGCCAGCATCCCTGGAGTCTATTCTAACTATGGCCACACCTTC. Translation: CASIPGVYSNYGHTF.

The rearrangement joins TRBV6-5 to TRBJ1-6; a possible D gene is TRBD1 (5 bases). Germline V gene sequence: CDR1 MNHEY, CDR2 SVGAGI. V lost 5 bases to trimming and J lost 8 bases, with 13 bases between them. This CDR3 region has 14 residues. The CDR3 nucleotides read TGTGCCAGCAGTAGGGACCAGTCCTATTCACCCCTCCACTTT. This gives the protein CASSRDQSYSPLHF.

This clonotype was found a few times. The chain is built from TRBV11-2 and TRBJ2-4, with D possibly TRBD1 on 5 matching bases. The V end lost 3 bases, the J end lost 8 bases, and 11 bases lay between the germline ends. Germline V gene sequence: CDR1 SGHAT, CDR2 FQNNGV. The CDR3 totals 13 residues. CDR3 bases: TGTGCCAGCAGCTTTGTAGGGGTTGACATTCAGTACTTC. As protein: CASSFVGVDIQYF. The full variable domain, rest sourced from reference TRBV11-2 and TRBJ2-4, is EAGVAQSPRYKIIEKRQSVAFWCNPISGHATLYWYQQILGQGPKLLIQFQNNGVVDDSQLPKDRFSAERLKGVDSTLKIQPAKLEDSAVYLCASSFVGVDIQYFGAGTRLSVL.

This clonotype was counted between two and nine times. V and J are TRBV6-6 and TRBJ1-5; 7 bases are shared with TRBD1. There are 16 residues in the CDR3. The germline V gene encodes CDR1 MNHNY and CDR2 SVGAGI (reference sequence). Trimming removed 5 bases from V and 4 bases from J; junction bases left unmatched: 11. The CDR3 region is CASSRLRGIANQPQHF. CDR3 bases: TGTGCCAGCAGTCGCCTCAGGGGGATCGCTAATCAGCCCCAGCATTTT.

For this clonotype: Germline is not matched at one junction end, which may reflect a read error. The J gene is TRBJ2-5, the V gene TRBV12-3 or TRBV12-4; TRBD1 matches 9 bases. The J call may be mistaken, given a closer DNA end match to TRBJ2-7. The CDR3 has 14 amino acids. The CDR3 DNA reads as TGTGTCAGCAGTGCCGCCGGGACAGGGAACGAGCAGTACTTC. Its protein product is CVSSAAGTGNEQYF.

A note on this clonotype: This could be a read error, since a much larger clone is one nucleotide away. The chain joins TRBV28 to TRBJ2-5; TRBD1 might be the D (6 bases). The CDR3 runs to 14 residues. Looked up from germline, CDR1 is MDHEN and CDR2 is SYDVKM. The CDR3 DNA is TGTACCAGCAGTCTTCAGGGGAGCCAAGAGACCCAGTACTTC. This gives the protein CTSSLQGSQETQYF.

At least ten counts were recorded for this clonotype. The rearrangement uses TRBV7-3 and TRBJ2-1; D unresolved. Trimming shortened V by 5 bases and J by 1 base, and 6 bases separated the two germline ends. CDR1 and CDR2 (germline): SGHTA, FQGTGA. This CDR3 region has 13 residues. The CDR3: CASSPESYNEQFF. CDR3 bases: TGTGCCAGCAGCCCCGAGTCCTACAATGAGCAGTTCTTC.

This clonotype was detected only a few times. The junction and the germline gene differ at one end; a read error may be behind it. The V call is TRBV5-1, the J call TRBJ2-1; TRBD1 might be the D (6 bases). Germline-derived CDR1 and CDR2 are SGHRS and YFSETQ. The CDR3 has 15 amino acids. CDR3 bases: TGCGCCAGCAGATTAGGGGGTAACTCCTACAGTGAGCAGTTCTTC. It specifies CASRLGGNSYSEQFF.

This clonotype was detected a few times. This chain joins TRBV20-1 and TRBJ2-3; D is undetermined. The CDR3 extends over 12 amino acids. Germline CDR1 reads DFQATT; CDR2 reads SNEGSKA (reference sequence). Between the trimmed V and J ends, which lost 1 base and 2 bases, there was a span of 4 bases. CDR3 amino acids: CSARVDTDTQYF. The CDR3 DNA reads TGCAGTGCTAGAGTGGACACAGATACGCAGTATTTT.

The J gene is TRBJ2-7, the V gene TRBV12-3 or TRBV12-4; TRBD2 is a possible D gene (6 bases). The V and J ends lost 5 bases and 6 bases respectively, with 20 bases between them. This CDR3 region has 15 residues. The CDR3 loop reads CASSPTGTWASEQYF. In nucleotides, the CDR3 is TGTGCCAGCAGTCCGACCGGGACTTGGGCTTCCGAGCAGTACTTC.

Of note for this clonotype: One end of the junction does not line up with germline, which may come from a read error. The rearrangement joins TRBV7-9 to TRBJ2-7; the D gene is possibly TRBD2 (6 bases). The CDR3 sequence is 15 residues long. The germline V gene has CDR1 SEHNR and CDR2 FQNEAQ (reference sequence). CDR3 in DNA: TGTGCCAGCAGCTTAGCGGGCAGGGAGGCCTATGAGCAGTACTTC. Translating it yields CASSLAGREAYEQYF.

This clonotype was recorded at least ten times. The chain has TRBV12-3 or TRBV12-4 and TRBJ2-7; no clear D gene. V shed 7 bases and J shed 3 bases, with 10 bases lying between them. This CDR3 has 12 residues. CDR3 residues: CASNSKGYEQYF. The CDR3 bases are TGTGCCAGCAACTCGAAGGGCTACGAGCAGTACTTC.

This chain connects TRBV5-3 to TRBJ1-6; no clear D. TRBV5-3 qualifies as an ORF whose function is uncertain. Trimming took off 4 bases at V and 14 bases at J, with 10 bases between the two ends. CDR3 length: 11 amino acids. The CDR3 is CARSGTEALHF. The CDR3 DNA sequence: TGTGCCAGAAGCGGAACGGAGGCCCTCCACTTT.

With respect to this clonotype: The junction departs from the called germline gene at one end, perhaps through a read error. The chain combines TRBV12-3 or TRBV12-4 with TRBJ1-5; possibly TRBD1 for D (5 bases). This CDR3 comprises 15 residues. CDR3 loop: CATSERGDSNQPQHF. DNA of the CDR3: TGTGCCACCAGTGAAAGAGGGGATAGCAATCAGCCCCAGCATTTT.

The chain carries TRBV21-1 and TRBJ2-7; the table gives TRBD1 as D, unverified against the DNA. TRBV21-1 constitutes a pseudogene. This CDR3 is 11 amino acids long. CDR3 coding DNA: TGTGCCAGCAGCAAGTCGGGCGTACTGTACTTC. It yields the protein CASSKSGVLYF.

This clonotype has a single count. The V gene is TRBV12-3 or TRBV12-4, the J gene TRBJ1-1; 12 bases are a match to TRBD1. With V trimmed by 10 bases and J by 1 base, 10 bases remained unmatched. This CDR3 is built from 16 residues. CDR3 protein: CATQGQGARGNTEAFF. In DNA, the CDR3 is TGTGCCACACAGGGACAGGGGGCAAGGGGGAACACTGAAGCTTTCTTT.

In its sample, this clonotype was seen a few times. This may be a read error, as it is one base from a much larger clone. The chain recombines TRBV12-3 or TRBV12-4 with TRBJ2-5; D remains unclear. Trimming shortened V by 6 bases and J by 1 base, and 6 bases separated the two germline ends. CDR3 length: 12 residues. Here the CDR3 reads CASRWAQETQYF. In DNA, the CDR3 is TGTGCCAGCAGGTGGGCCCAAGAGACCCAGTACTTC.

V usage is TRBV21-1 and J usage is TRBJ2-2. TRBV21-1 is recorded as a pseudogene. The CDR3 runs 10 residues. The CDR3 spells CARFTGELFF. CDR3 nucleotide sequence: TGTGCCAGGTTCACCGGGGAGCTGTTTTTT.

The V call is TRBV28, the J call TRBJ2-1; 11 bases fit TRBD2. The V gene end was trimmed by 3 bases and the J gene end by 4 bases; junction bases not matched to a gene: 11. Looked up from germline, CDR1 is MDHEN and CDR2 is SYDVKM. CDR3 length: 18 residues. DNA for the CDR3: TGTGCCAGCAGTTTCCCCACTTCGACTAGCGGGGCGTACAATGAGCAGTTCTTC. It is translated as CASSFPTSTSGAYNEQFF.

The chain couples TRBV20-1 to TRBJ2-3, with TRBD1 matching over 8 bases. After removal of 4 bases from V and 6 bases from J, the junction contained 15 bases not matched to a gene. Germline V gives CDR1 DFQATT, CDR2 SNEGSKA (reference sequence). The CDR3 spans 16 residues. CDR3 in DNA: TGCAGTGCTACTCCCTCCGGACAGGGTCTCTCGGATACGCAGTATTTT. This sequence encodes CSATPSGQGLSDTQYF.